This T cell receptor beta chain was sequenced in a study of CD8+ T cells in alopecia areata. Looking at the study overall: Tofacitinib ran for 6 to 18 months before 6 months off drug.

In alopecia areata patients, both lesional scalp punch biopsies and peripheral blood were collected. RNA extraction was followed by reverse transcription into cDNA, which acted as the sequencing template. The repertoire was sequenced with immunoSEQ multiplex PCR; TCRdb's copy has only in-frame clones and lacks some. Of 250,000 or so clones in the sample, 67% were seen once. Germline V gene sequence: CDR1 SGHDN, CDR2 FVKESK. V lost 1 base to trimming and J lost 2 bases, with 6 bases between them. This CDR3 comprises 13 residues. The rearrangement joins TRBV14 to TRBJ2-7, with D unresolved. Sequencing used CD4+ T cells sorted from blood, obtained at week 0. The origin of this receptor is a human donor with alopecia areata. CDR3 sequence reads: CASSQGLAYEQYF. The CDR3 bases are TGTGCCAGCAGCCAAGGGCTCGCCTACGAGCAGTACTTC.